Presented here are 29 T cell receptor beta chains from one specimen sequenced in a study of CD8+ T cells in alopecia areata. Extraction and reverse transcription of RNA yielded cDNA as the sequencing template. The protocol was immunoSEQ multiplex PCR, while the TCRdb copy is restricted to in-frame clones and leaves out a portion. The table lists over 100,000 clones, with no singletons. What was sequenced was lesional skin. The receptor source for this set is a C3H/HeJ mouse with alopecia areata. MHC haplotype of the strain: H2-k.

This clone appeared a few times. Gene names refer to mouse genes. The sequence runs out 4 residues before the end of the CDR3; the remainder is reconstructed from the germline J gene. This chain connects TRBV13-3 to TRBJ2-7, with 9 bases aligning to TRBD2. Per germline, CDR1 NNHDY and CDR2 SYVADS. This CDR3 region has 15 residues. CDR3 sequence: CASSDATGGKDEQYF. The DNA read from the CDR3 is TGTGCCAGCAGTGATGCCACTGGGGGGAAGGAT.

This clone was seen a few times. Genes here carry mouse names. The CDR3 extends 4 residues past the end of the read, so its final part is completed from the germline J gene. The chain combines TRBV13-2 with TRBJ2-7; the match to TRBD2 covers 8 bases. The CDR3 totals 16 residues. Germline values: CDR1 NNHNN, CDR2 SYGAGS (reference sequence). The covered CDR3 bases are TGTGCCAGCGGTGATGCGCACCTGGGGGGTCCTTAT. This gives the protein CASGDAHLGGPY. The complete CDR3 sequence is CASGDAHLGGPYEQYF.

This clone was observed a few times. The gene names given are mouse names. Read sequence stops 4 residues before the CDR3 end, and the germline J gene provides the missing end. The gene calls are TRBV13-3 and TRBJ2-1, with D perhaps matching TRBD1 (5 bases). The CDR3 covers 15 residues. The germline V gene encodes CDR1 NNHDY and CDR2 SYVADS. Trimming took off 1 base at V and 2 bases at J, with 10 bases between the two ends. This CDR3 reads CASSDSAGYYAEQFF. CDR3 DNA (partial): TGTGCCAGCAGTGATTCGGCAGGGTACTATGCT.

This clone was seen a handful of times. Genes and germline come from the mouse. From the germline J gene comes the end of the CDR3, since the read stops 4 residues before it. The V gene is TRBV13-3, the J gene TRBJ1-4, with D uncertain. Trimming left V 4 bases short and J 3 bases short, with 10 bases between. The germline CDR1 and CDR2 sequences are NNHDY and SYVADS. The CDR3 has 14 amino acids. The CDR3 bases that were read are TGTGCCAGCAGTCCCCTGGGTACCAACGAA. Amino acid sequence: CASSPLGTNE. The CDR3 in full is CASSPLGTNERLFF.

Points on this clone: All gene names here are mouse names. The CDR3 loop reads CASSIDTGGAETLYF. The DNA read from the CDR3 is TGTGCCAGCAGTATAGATACAGGGGGTGCAGAA. The V gene is TRBV19, the J gene TRBJ2-3, with 7 bases fitting TRBD1. The read finishes 4 residues shy of the CDR3 end, and the germline J gene is used to complete it. This CDR3 region has 15 residues. Unmatched junction bases numbered 2, after V lost 0 bases and J lost 1 base. The germline V gene has CDR1 FNHDT and CDR2 SITEND (reference sequence). Supplemented by reference TRBV19 and TRBJ2-3, the full variable domain reads GGIITQTPKFLIGQEGQKLTLKCQQNFNHDTMYWYRQDSGKGLRLIYYSITENDLQKGDLSEGYDASREKKSSFSLTVTSAQKNEMAVFLCASSIDTGGAETLYFGSGTRLTVL.

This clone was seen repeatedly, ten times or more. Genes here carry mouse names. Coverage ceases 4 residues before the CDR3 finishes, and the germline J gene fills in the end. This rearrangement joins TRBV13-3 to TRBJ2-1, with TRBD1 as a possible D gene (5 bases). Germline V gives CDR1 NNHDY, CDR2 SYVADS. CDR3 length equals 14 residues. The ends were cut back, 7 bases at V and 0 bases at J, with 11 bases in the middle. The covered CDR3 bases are TGTGCCAGCCTCCCCGACAGTAACTATGCT. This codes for CASLPDSNYA. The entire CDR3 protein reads CASLPDSNYAEQFF.

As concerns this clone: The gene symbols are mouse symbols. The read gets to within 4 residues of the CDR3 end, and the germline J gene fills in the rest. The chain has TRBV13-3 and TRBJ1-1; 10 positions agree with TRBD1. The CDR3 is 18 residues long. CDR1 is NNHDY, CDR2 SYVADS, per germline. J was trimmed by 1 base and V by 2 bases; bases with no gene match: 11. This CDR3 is CASSEVPGQGKRNTEVFF. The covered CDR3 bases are TGTGCCAGCAGTGAGGTCCCGGGACAGGGGAAAAGGAACACA.

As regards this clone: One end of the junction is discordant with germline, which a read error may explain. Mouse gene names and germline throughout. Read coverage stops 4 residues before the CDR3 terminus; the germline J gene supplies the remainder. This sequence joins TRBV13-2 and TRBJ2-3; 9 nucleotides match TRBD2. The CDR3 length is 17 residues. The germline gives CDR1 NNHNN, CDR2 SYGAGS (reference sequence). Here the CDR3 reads CASVDEDWGTSAETLYF. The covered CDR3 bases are TGTGCCAGCGTTGATGAAGACTGGGGGACTAGTGCAGAA.

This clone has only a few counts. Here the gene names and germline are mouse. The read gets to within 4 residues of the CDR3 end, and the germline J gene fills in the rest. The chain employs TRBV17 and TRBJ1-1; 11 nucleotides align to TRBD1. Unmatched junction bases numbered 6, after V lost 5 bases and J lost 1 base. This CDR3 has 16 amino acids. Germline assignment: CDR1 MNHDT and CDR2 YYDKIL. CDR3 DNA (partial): TGTGCTAGCAGTCCCCGGGACAGGGGGTTAAACACA. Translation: CASSPRDRGLNT. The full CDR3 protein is CASSPRDRGLNTEVFF. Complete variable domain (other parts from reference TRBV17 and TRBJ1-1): DTTVKQNPRYKLARVGKPVNLICSQTMNHDTMYWYQKKPNQAPKLLLFYYDKILNREADTFEKFQSSRPNNSFCSLYIGSAGLEYSAMYLCASSPRDRGLNTEVFFGKGTRLTVV.

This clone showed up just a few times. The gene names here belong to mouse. Partial CDR3 DNA: TGCACCTGCAGTGCAAGGGACTGGGGGGCCTATGCT. Protein sequence: CTCSARDWGAYA. The whole CDR3 reads CTCSARDWGAYAEQFF. The V gene is TRBV1, the J gene TRBJ2-1, with 12 bases identical to TRBD2. The DNA ends 4 residues before the CDR3 does, and the rest of the CDR3 is filled in from the germline J gene. Looked up from germline, CDR1 is NSQYPW and CDR2 is LRSPGD (reference sequence). This CDR3 has 16 residues. Losses at the gene ends were 2 bases for V and 3 bases for J; bases not matched to a gene: 2. The full variable domain, its missing parts supplied by reference TRBV1 and TRBJ2-1, is VTLLEQNPRWRLVPRGQAVNLRCILKNSQYPWMSWYQQDLQKQLQWLFTLRSPGDKEVKSLPGADYLATRVTDTELRLQVANMSQGRTLYCTCSARDWGAYAEQFFGPGTRLTVL.

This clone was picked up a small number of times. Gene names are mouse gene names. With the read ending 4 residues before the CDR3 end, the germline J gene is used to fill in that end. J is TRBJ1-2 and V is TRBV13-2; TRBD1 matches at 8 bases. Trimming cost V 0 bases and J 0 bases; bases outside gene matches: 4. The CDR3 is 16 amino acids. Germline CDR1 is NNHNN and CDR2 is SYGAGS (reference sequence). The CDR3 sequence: CASGDAGQASNSDYTF. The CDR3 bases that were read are TGTGCCAGCGGTGATGCGGGACAGGCCTCAAACTCC.

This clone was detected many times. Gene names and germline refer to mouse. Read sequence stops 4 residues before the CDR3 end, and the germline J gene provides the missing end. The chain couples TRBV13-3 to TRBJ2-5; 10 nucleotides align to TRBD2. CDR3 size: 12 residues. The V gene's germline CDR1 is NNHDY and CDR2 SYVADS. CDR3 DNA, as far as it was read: TGTGCCAGCAGGGGACTGGGGGAC. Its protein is CASRGLGD. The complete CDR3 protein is CASRGLGDTQYF.

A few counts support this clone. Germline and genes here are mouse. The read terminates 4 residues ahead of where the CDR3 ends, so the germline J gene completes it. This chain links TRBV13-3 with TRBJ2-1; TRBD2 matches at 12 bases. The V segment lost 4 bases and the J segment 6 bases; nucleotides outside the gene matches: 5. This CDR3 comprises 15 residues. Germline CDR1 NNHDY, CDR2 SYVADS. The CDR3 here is CASSSDWGGFAEQFF. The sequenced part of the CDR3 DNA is TGTGCCAGCAGTTCCGACTGGGGGGGCTTTGCT.

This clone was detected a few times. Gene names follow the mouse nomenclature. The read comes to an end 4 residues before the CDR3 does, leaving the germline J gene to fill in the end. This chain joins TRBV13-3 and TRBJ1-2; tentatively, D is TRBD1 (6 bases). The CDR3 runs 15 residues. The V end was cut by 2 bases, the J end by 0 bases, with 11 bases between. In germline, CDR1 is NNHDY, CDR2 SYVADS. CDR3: CASSDPEGANSDYTF. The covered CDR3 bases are TGTGCCAGCAGTGACCCTGAGGGGGCAAACTCC.

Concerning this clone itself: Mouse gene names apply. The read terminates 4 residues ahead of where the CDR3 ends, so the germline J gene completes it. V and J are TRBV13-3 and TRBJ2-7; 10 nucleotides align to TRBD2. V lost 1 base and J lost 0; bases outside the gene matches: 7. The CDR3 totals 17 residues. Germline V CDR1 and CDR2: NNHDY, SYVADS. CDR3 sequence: CASSDPGLGSSSYEQYF. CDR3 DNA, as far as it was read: TGTGCCAGCAGTGATCCGGGACTGGGGTCGAGCTCCTAT.

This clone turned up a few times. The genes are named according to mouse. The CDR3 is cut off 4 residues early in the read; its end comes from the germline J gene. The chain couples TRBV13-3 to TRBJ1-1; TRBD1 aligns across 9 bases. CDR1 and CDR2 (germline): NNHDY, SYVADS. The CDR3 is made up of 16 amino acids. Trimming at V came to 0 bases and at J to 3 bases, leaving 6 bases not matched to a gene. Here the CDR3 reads CASSDAGTGRDTEVFF. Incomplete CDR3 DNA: TGTGCCAGCAGTGATGCAGGGACAGGGAGGGACACA.

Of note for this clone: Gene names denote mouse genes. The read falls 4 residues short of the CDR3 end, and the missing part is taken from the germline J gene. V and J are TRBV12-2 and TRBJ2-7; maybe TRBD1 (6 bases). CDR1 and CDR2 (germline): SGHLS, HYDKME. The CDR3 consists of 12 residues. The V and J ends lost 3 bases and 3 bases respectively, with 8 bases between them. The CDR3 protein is CASSWDIYEQYF. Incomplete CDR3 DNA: TGTGCCAGCTCTTGGGACATCTAT.

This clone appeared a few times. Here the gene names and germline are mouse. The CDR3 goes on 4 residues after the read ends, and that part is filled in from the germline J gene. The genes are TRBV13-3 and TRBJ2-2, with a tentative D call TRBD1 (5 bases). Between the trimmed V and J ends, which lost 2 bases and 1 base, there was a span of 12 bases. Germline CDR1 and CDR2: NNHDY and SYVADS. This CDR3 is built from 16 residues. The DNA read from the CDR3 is TGTGCCAGCAGTGACAGGGTGGGAAAAAACACCGGG. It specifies CASSDRVGKNTG. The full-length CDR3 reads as CASSDRVGKNTGQLYF.

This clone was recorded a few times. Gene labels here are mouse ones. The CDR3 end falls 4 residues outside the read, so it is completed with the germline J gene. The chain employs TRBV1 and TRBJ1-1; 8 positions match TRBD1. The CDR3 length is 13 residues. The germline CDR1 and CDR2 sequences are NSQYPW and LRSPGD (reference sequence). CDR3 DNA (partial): TGCACCTGCAGTGCCCCGGACAGGGTA. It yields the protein CTCSAPDRV. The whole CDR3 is CTCSAPDRVEVFF.

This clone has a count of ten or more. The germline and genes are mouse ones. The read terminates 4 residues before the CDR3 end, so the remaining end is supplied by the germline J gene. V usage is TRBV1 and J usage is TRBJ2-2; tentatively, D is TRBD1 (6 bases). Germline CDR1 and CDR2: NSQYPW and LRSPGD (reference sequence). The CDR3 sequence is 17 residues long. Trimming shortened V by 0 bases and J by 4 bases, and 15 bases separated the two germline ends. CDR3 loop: CTCSAEKGPRGTGQLYF. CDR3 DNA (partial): TGCACCTGCAGTGCAGAAAAGGGGCCCAGGGGCACCGGG.

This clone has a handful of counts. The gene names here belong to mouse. This chain's CDR3 is CTCSASGQFNERLFF. The part of the CDR3 DNA that was read is TGCACCTGCAGTGCGTCGGGACAATTTAACGAA. The genes are TRBV1 and TRBJ1-4; D perhaps matches TRBD1 (6 bases). The read terminates 4 residues before the CDR3 end, so the remaining end is supplied by the germline J gene. The CDR3 loop spans 15 amino acids. CDR1 is NSQYPW and CDR2 is LRSPGD in the germline V gene (reference sequence). Trimming removed 3 bases at V and 5 bases at J, with 13 bases between. Full variable domain (rest looked up from reference TRBV1 and TRBJ1-4): VTLLEQNPRWRLVPRGQAVNLRCILKNSQYPWMSWYQQDLQKQLQWLFTLRSPGDKEVKSLPGADYLATRVTDTELRLQVANMSQGRTLYCTCSASGQFNERLFFGHGTKLSVL.

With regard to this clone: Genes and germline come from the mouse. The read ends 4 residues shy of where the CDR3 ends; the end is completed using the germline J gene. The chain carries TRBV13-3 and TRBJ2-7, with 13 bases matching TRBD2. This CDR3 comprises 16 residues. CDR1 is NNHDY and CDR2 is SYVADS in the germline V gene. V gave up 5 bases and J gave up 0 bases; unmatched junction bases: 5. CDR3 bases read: TGTGCCAGCAGGGGGACTGGGGGGGGAAGCTCCTAT. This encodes CASRGTGGGSSY. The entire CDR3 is CASRGTGGGSSYEQYF.

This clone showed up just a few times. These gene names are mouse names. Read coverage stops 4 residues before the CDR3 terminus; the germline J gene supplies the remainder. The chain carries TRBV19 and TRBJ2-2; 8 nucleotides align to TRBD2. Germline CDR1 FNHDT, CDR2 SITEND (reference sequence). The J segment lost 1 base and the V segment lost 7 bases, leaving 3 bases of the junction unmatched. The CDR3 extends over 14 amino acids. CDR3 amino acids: CASPDWVNTGQLYF. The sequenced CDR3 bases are TGTGCCAGCCCGGACTGGGTAAACACCGGG. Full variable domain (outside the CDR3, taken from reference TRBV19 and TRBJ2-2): GGIITQTPKFLIGQEGQKLTLKCQQNFNHDTMYWYRQDSGKGLRLIYYSITENDLQKGDLSEGYDASREKKSSFSLTVTSAQKNEMAVFLCASPDWVNTGQLYFGEGSKLTVL.

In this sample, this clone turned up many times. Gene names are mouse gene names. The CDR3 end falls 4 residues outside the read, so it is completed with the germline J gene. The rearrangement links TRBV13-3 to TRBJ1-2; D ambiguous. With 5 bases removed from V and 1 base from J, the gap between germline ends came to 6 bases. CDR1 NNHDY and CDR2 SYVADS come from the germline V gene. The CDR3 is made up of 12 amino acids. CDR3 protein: CASSPQNSDYTF. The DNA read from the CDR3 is TGTGCCAGCAGCCCCCAAAACTCC.

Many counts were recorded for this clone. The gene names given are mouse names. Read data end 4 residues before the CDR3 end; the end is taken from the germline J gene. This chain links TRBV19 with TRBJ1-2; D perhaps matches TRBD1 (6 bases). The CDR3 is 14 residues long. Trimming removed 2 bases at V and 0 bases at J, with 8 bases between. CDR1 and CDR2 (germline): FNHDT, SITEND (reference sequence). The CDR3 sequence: CASSMGHANSDYTF. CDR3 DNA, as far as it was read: TGTGCCAGCAGTATGGGACACGCAAACTCC.

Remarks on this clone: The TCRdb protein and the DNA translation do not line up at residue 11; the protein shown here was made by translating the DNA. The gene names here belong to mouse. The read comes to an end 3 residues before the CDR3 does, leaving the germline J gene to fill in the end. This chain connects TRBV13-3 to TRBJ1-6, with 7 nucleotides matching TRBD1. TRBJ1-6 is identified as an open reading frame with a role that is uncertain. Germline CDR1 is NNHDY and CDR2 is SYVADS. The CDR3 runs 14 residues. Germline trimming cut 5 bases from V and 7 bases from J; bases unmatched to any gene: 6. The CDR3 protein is CASRKGAGNSPLYF. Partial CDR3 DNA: TGTGCCAGCAGAAAGGGGGCGGGCAATTCGCCC.

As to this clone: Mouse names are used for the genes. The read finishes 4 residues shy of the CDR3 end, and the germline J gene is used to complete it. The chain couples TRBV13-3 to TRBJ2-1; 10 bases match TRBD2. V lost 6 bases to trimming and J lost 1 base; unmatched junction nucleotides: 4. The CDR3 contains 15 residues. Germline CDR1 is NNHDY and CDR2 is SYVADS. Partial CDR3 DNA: TGTGCCAGCACCCTACTGGGGGGGAACTATGCT. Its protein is CASTLLGGNYA. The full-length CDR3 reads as CASTLLGGNYAEQFF.

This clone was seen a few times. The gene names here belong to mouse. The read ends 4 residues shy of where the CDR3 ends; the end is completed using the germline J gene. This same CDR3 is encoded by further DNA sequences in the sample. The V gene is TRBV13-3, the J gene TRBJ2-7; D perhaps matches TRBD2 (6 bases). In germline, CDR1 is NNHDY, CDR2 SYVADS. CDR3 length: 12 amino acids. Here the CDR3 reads CASSPTGYEQYF. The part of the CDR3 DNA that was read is TGTGCCAGCAGTCCGACTGGTTAT.

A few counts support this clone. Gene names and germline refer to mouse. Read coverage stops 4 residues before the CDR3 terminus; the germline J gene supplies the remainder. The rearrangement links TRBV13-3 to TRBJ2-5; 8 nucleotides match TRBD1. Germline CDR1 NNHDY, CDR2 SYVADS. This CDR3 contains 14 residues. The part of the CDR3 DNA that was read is TGTGCCAGCAGTGCGGACAGGGAGGAAGAC. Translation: CASSADREED. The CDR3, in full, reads CASSADREEDTQYF. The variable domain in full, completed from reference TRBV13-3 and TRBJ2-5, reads EAAVTQSPRSKVAVTGGKVTLSCHQTNNHDYMYWYRQDTGHGLRLIHYSYVADSTEKGDIPDGYKASRPSQENFSLILELASLSQTAVYFCASSADREEDTQYFGPGTRLLVL.